Detailed here is one TCR beta chain. This sample was taken from a study of T cells in localized non-small cell lung cancer. Germline V gives CDR1 SGHAT, CDR2 FQNNGV. This CDR3 has 15 residues. Losses at the gene ends were 4 bases for V and 4 bases for J; bases not matched to a gene: 4. The data were produced by immunoSEQ multiplex PCR, yet TCRdb's version contains in-frame clones alone and is incomplete. The sample holds about 82,000 clones; over 60% are singletons and the top ten take over 15%. The TCR sequence derives from a man between 40 and 69 years old with stage II squamous cell lung carcinoma. V is TRBV11-2 and J is TRBJ2-1; 10 positions agree with TRBD2. Sequences were derived from PBMCs, sampled before any cancer treatment. The DNA for the CDR3 is TGTGCCAGCAGCTCCCTAGCGGGAGAGTACAATGAGCAGTTCTTC. It translates to CASSSLAGEYNEQFF.